This T cell receptor beta chain derives from a study of vaccination and CD4 T cells after COVID-19. Study-wide context: The convalescents were made up of six males and four females, two of whom were Hispanic.

The length of the CDR3 is 15 residues. V was cut by 0 bases and J by 1 base, with 7 bases left in between. CDR1 and CDR2 (germline): ENHRY, SYGVKD. CD4+ T cells that had been cultured provided DNA sequenced with the Oncomine TCR Beta short-read assay. Using its own MiXCR run on the PCR reads, TCRdb lists one record per CDR3 protein. The sample has about 16,000 distinct CDR3 sequences, around three quarters seen once. Regarding treatment: approximately nine-day PBMC culture with coronavirus spike peptide pools or control peptides (ViraFEST assay). Notes on this clonotype: Its antigen is still unknown.

The specimen sequenced was CD4+ T cells from blood, cultured in vitro. The rearrangement joins TRBV10-3 to TRBJ1-5; D not certain. This TCR was recovered from a human donor who had recovered from COVID-19. CDR3 amino acids: CAISESARSNQPQHF. The CDR3 DNA sequence: TGTGCCATCAGTGAGTCAGCCAGGAGCAATCAGCCCCAGCATTTT.